This TCR beta chain stems from a study of blood T cell repertoires in COVID-19. Study at large: The analysed material was cDNA or gDNA that came from T cells, B-cell-depleted T cells, or PBMCs.

Produced via immunoSEQ multiplex PCR; TCRdb's table is partial and in-frame only. The sample yields around 200,000 clones, 84% seen once. This clone occurred a few times. The trim removed 4 bases at V and 10 bases at J, leaving 4 bases unmatched. In germline, CDR1 is SNHLY, CDR2 FYNNEI. The CDR3 runs 12 residues. Patients from Seattle were sampled longitudinally, starting during active infection. The sample consisted of peripheral blood. V gene TRBV2 combines with J gene TRBJ1-2; the match to TRBD1 covers 9 bases. This clonotype was sampled from an older woman with COVID-19, enrolled during active disease. The CDR3 spells CASSGTGAVYTF. The DNA of the CDR3 is TGTGCCAGCAGTGGGACAGGGGCCGTCTACACCTTC.